This TCR beta chain was sequenced during a study of T cell repertoires in cytomegalovirus infection. TCRdb re-called the reads through MiXCR, storing one row per CDR3 protein. The data contain about 920,000 distinct CDR3 sequences, roughly 30% of them seen just once; the ten biggest clones take up around an eighth. This CDR3 is built from 16 residues. Germline CDR1 is SGDLS and CDR2 is YYNGEE. Trimming removed 4 bases at V and 0 bases at J, with 13 bases between. The table lists this clonotype with a count of one. What it recognizes is unknown. A much larger clone lies one base from this, so it may be a read error. Study findings and constraints: It was HLA-C-restricted CMV-specific TCR beta clonotypes that dominated the response ex vivo.

Sequenced material: cultured CD8+ T cells from PBMCs, taken from culture after CMV antigen stimulation. The receptor was derived from a human donor in good health (CMV status not recorded). Some clones in this sample may be carry-over from other donors' samples. The genes are TRBV9 and TRBJ2-2; tentatively, D is TRBD1 (6 bases). The CDR3 sequence is CASSTRTVPNTGELFF. DNA of the CDR3: TGTGCCAGCAGCACCCGGACAGTACCGAACACCGGGGAGCTGTTTTTT.